This entry is about one T cell receptor beta chain. The antigen this receptor binds is unknown. Nothing much larger sits one base from this clone, and base qualities are not available. This record comes from a study of CD8 T cells in Susac syndrome (dated by TCRdb to between 2018 and 2021). General notes on the study: The study used repertoire sequencing to test whether antigen drove CD8+ T cell activation and differentiation in Susac syndrome. The study compared CD8+ T cell repertoire clonality among roughly 12 healthy donors, about 14 Susac syndrome patients and roughly 16 multiple sclerosis patients. Beyond this particular receptor, the publication reports: The TCR sequencing and HLA analysis was acknowledged to have included a relatively small number of individuals.

RNA was extracted using the RNeasy kit, and about 0.45 to 1 microgram was reverse transcribed with random hexamers. The immunoSEQ multiplex PCR assay, which covers 54 Vbeta and 13 Jbeta segments, was used to amplify TCR beta CDR3 regions. To correct PCR amplification bias, a synthetic template baseline was used for both primer optimization and computational correction. From the authors' description of their analysis: Reads were assigned to V, D and J genes according to IMGT and analyzed in immunoSEQ Analyzer, with only productive sequences retained. Clonality was computed as one minus Shannon entropy normalized by log2 of the number of productive unique sequences. For each patient and control, public and private clones were evaluated among the 100 most prevalent clones. Clones were defined as Susac-specific if absent from the healthy and MS cohorts, from around 1,000 published viral clones and from other ImmuneACCESS disease sequences. TCRdb took the public reads, trimmed them with fastp at Q25, ran MiXCR for clone calling and kept in-frame beta chains. Here each entry gathers all rows of one CDR3 protein and keeps the most common genes and DNA. The V and J calls reflect TCRdb's pipeline rather than the authors' work. The sample profile shows about 66,000 distinct CDR3 sequences; roughly 94% of them were found once. Around 0.61% of the sample is taken by the ten largest.

Reading from cysteine to phenylalanine, the CDR3 counts 14 amino acids. CDR3 DNA is the only sequence kept; it has 42 bases, read in frame from the first base. V gives up 3 bases and J gives up 4 bases, and the segment between their germline ends measures 15 bases. As encoded in the germline V gene, CDR1 is SQVTM while CDR2 is ANQGSEA. Peripheral blood CD8+ and CD4+ T cells from healthy donors, Susac syndrome patients and multiple sclerosis patients were profiled using high-throughput TCR beta sequencing. Multiple sclerosis controls were treatment-naive patients with stable or active relapsing-remitting disease fulfilling revised McDonald criteria. Bulk CD8+ and CD4+ T cells were purified by magnetic negative isolation, while CD8+ TEMRA cells were enriched using FACS. Blood was drawn into EDTA tubes, processed within 24 hours, and PBMCs were isolated by density gradient centrifugation. PBMCs intended for TCR sequencing were cryopreserved in liquid nitrogen and thawed later in a water bath at 37 degrees C. The sorted or isolated CD4+, CD8+ and CD8+ TEMRA cells reached a purity of at least 90%.

This receptor was obtained from a human donor with multiple sclerosis. The sequencing input was CD8+ T cells from PBMCs. Recombination linked TRBV29-1 to TRBJ1-2; the D gene identity is not certain. CDR3 loop: CSVDSRGSPYGYTF. The nucleotide sequence is given as TGCAGCGTTGATAGTAGAGGAAGCCCCTATGGCTACACCTTC. Supplemented by the reference TRBV29-1 and TRBJ1-2 proteins around the CDR3, the complete variable domain is SAVISQKPSRDICQRGTSLTIQCQVDSQVTMMFWYRQQPGQSLTLIATANQGSEATYESGFVIDKFPISRPNLTFSTLTVSNMSPEDSSIYLCSVDSRGSPYGYTFGSGTRLTVV.